These T cell receptor beta chains were read from a single sample in a study of CD8 T cells in ankylosing spondylitis. Each CDR3 protein gets one entry after TCRdb re-called the 5' RACE reads with MiXCR. The repertoire holds roughly 250,000 distinct CDR3 sequences, with under 12% as singletons. Input material: blood, either unsorted or a sorted T cell fraction (not recorded which). The receptors originated from a male donor with ankylosing spondylitis or in good health (not recorded which). CDR3s leave out the opening cysteine and the closing phenylalanine or tryptophan.

v_call: TRBV6-2/TRBV6-3; cdr3_aa: ASRRGGGNEQF
v_call: TRBV7-9; cdr3_aa: ASWGNTGELF
v_call: TRBV6-1; cdr3_aa: ASNNGGNTGELF
v_call: TRBV6-1; cdr3_aa: ASSQGGSYGYT
v_call: TRBV5-6; cdr3_aa: ASSSGRGNEQY
v_call: TRBV23-1; cdr3_aa: ASSRQYQNTEAF
v_call: TRBV18; cdr3_aa: ASSPQPGHLANYGYT
v_call: TRBV3-1; cdr3_aa: ASSQDGEIYGYT
v_call: TRBV5-5; cdr3_aa: ASSLAVNSNQPQH
v_call: TRBV5-1; cdr3_aa: ASSLGSHNEQF
v_call: TRBV10-3; cdr3_aa: AIRGQGISYEQY
v_call: TRBV20-1; cdr3_aa: SARDRGHTEAF
v_call: TRBV20-1; cdr3_aa: SARKQRDYEQY
v_call: TRBV7-8; cdr3_aa: ASSLAQVLGLNQPQH
v_call: TRBV25-1; cdr3_aa: ASRETGWNTEAF
v_call: TRBV20-1; cdr3_aa: SARGTSGLTDTQY
v_call: TRBV5-1; cdr3_aa: ASRKGGKTDTQY
v_call: TRBV6-1; cdr3_aa: ASSPSGGLGNEQF
v_call: TRBV20-1; cdr3_aa: SASSGTSLTDTQY
v_call: TRBV30; cdr3_aa: AWSPGIAEGDTQY
v_call: TRBV6-1; cdr3_aa: ASSEAARVSQTQY
v_call: TRBV7-9; cdr3_aa: ASSPPSRGVMNTEAF
v_call: TRBV2; cdr3_aa: ASSDPTSGRPYEQY
v_call: TRBV7-9; cdr3_aa: ASSTAGVGETQY
v_call: TRBV27; cdr3_aa: ASSSIWAQGPETQY
v_call: TRBV7-8; cdr3_aa: ASSPPDRVNYGYT
v_call: TRBV6-2/TRBV6-3; cdr3_aa: ASSPGQKNTEAF
v_call: TRBV5-1; cdr3_aa: ASSLSGQGRNEQF
v_call: TRBV4-2; cdr3_aa: ASSQAEEGLPIG
v_call: TRBV11-2; cdr3_aa: ASSRPRGQLRIENIQY
v_call: TRBV20-1; cdr3_aa: SASATILNYGYT
v_call: TRBV20-1; cdr3_aa: SGEMGRWNTEAF
v_call: TRBV12-3/TRBV12-4; cdr3_aa: ASGRTGLEAF
v_call: TRBV24-1; cdr3_aa: ATSDEADTQY
v_call: TRBV20-1; cdr3_aa: SADPSSGSDREQF
v_call: TRBV5-1; cdr3_aa: ASSSLQGGKAVLT
v_call: TRBV20-1; cdr3_aa: SAPRPGEYYNEQF
v_call: TRBV5-1; cdr3_aa: ASSSTGPGDYEQY
v_call: TRBV6-6; cdr3_aa: ASTEDSGELF
v_call: TRBV3-1; cdr3_aa: ASALGTGGWGNTEAF
v_call: TRBV27; cdr3_aa: ASSFRDRNYNEQF
v_call: TRBV19; cdr3_aa: ASSPDRENQPQH
v_call: TRBV6-1; cdr3_aa: ASSGGSGRTDTQY
v_call: TRBV7-9; cdr3_aa: ASSELAGGPEDTQY
v_call: TRBV15; cdr3_aa: ATSKTGILEKLF
v_call: TRBV30; cdr3_aa: AWGWGSNTEAF
v_call: TRBV10-3; cdr3_aa: AISEGGREDEQY
v_call: TRBV5-6; cdr3_aa: ASSEGQGSPDTQY
v_call: TRBV4-2; cdr3_aa: ASSHEGQGGYGYT
v_call: TRBV25-1; cdr3_aa: ASSEGTGSSGRQF
v_call: TRBV21-1; cdr3_aa: ASSPGLPHEQY
v_call: TRBV6-5; cdr3_aa: ASSYGTGPSGANVLT